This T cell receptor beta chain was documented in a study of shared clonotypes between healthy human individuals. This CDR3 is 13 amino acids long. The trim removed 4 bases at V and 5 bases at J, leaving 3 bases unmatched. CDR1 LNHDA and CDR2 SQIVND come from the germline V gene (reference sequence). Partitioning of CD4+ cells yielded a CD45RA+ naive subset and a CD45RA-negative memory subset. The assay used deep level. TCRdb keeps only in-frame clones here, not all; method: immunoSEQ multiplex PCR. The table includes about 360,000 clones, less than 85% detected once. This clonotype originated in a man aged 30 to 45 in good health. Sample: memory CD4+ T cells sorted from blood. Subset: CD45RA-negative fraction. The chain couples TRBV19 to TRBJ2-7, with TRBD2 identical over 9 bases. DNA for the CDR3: TGTGCCAGTAGTACGGCGGGAGGGGACGAGCAGTACTTC. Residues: CASSTAGGDEQYF.